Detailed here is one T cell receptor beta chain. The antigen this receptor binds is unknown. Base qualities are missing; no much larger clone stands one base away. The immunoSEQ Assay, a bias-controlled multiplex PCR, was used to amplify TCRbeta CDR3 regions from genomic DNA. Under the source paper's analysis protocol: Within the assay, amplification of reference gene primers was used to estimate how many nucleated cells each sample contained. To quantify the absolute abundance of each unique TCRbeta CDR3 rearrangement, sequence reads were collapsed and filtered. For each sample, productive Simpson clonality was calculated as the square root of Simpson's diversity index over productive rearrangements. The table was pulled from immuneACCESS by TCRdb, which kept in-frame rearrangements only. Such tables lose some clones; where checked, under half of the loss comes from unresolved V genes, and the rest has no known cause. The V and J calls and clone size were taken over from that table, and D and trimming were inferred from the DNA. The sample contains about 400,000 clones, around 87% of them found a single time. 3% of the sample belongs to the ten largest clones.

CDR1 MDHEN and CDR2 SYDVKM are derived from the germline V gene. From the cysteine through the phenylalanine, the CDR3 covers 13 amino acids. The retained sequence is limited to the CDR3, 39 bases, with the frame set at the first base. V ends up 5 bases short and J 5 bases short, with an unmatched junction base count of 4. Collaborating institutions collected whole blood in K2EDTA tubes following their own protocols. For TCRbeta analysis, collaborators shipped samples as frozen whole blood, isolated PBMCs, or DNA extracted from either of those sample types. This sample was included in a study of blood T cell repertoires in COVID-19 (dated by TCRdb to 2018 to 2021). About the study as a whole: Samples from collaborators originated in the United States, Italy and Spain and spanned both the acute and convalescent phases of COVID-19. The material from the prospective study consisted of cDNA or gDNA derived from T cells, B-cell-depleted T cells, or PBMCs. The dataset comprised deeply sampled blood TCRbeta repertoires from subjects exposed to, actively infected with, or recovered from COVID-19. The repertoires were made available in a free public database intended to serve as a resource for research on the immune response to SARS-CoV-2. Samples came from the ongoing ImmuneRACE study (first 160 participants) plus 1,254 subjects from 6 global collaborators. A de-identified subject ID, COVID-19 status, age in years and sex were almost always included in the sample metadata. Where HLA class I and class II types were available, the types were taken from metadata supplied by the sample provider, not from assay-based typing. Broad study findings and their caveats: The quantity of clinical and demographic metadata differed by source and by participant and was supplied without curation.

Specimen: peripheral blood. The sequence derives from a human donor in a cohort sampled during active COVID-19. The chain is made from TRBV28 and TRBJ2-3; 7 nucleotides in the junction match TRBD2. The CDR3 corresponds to CASSPSGRDTQYF. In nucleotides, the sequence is TGTGCCAGCAGTCCTAGCGGCCGAGATACGCAGTATTTT.